The 31 T cell receptor beta chains below were found in one sample sequenced in a study of CD8+ T cells in alopecia areata listed by TCRdb under 2018. Library prep was done by the immunoSEQ multiplex PCR assay. RNA was extracted from all samples and reverse transcribed into cDNA, which served as template for TCR sequencing. TCRdb took over this immuneACCESS table, retaining in-frame rearrangements with V and J assigned. Such tables are incomplete; in checked studies, under half of the missing clones stem from an unresolved V gene, and the remainder is unexplained. Present in this sample are some 180,000 clones, 50% to 65% of which were seen just once. Together, the top ten hold under 14% of the sample. The meaning of the sample's time point label: less than 25 weeks on oral tofacitinib. The treatment or condition label for this specimen denotes: oral pan-JAK inhibitor, 5-10 mg twice daily. The sequences come from CD8+ T cells sorted from blood, collected at week 24, from a patient treated with tofacitinib. These receptors were collected from a human donor with alopecia areata.

The rearrangement joins TRBV27 to TRBJ2-7, with 10 bases aligning to TRBD1. V shed 5 bases, J shed 5 bases, and the junction held 9 bases outside the gene matches. CDR3 length: 15 amino acids. Germline assignment: CDR1 MNHEY and CDR2 SMNVEV (reference sequence). DNA of the CDR3: TGTGCCAGCAGTACAACCCAAGGACAGGGGGACGAGCAGTACTTC. It translates to CASSTTQGQGDEQYF.

This clone turned up a few times. This chain joins TRBV4-3 and TRBJ1-2; weak D call: TRBD1 (6 bases). CDR1 is LGHNA and CDR2 is YSLEER in the germline V gene. Trimming took off 3 bases at V and 3 bases at J, with 17 bases between the two ends. There are 16 residues in the CDR3. The CDR3 here is CASSQTQGISHYGYTF. The DNA for the CDR3 is TGCGCCAGCAGCCAGACACAGGGTATAAGTCACTATGGCTACACCTTC.

V gene TRBV7-2 combines with J gene TRBJ1-5; no clear D gene. V dropped 4 bases and J dropped 3 bases, with 7 bases sitting between them. The CDR3 has 13 amino acids. Germline CDR1 is SGHTA and CDR2 is FQGNSA. The DNA for the CDR3 is TGTGCCAGCAGCTGGAACGTCAATCAGCCCCAGCATTTT. It translates to CASSWNVNQPQHF. Based on the CDR3 plus reference TRBV7-2 and TRBJ1-5, the full variable domain is GAGVSQSPSNKVTEKGKDVELRCDPISGHTALYWYRQSLGQGLEFLIYFQGNSAPDKSGLPSDRFSAERTGGSVSTLTIQRTQQEDSAVYLCASSWNVNQPQHFGDGTRLSIL.

This clone was detected only a few times. The gene calls are TRBV29-1 and TRBJ2-7, with D possibly being TRBD2 (5 bases). CDR3 size: 11 residues. Trimming shortened V by 4 bases and J by 5 bases, and 9 bases separated the two germline ends. The germline gives CDR1 SQVTM, CDR2 ANQGSEA. In DNA form, the CDR3 reads TGCAGCGTTGCCTCCGGGAACGAGCAGTACTTC. Its translation: CSVASGNEQYF.

This clone was seen more than once but under ten times. The chain is built from TRBV30 and TRBJ1-1; 7 nucleotides match TRBD1. V gave up 7 bases and J gave up 5 bases; unmatched junction bases: 4. The CDR3 length is 11 residues. The germline V gene encodes CDR1 GTSNPN and CDR2 SVGIG (reference sequence). The DNA for the CDR3 is TGTGCCTACCAACAGGGGACTGAAGCTTTCTTT. Translation: CAYQQGTEAFF.

The CDR3 region has the DNA TGCGCCAGCAGCCAAGATCGCGACAGAGTCTACGAGCAGTACTTC. Translated, it gives CASSQDRDRVYEQYF. This sequence joins TRBV4-3 and TRBJ2-7; perhaps TRBD1 as D (5 bases). The V and J ends lost 0 bases and 3 bases respectively, with 12 bases between them. This CDR3 has 15 amino acids. In germline, CDR1 is LGHNA, CDR2 YSLEER.

The chain combines TRBV29-1 with TRBJ1-3, with D possibly TRBD1 on 6 matching bases. From germline, CDR1 is SQVTM and CDR2 ANQGSEA. This CDR3 is built from 14 residues. Trimming removed 0 bases from V and 2 bases from J, with 8 bases in between. The CDR3 loop reads CSVEDRGPGNTIYF. The DNA of the CDR3 is TGCAGCGTTGAAGATCGGGGGCCTGGAAACACCATATATTTT.

The chain employs TRBV29-1 and TRBJ2-3; 10 bases agree with TRBD2. This CDR3 contains 14 residues. J gave up 5 bases and V 4 bases, and 6 bases lay outside the gene matches. Germline assignment: CDR1 SQVTM and CDR2 ANQGSEA. In DNA form, the CDR3 reads TGCAGCGTTGTCCCTAGCGGGGGACAAGATACGCAGTATTTT. Residues: CSVVPSGGQDTQYF.

The chain is built from TRBV6-6 and TRBJ2-1; the D gene could be TRBD1 or TRBD2 (5 bases each). Between the trimmed V and J ends, which lost 3 bases and 13 bases, there was a span of 16 bases. Germline lookup yields CDR1 MNHNY and CDR2 SVGAGI (reference sequence). The CDR3 spans 13 residues. The CDR3 spells CASSYYARDEQFF. The CDR3 DNA follows: TGTGCCAGCAGTTATTATGCCCGGGACGAACAGTTCTTC.

This clone has only a few counts. V is TRBV25-1 and J is TRBJ2-7, with D uncertain. The germline V gene has CDR1 MGHDK and CDR2 SYGVNS. Deletions cut 5 bases from V and 2 bases from J, with 4 bases between. The CDR3 is 11 residues long. CDR3 sequence (DNA): TGTGCCAGCAGTCGAGCCTACGAGCAGTACTTC. Protein: CASSRAYEQYF.

In this sample, this clone turned up once. The gene calls are TRBV25-1 and TRBJ2-7, with TRBD2 identical over 12 bases. Germline lookup yields CDR1 MGHDK and CDR2 SYGVNS. The CDR3 has 13 amino acids. The V and J ends lost 6 bases and 6 bases, in that order; junction bases with no gene match: 3. CDR3: CASSEGLAGEQYF. DNA of the CDR3: TGTGCCAGCAGCGAGGGACTAGCGGGCGAGCAGTACTTC.

This rearrangement joins TRBV11-2 to TRBJ2-3; D gene uncertain. This CDR3 is built from 11 residues. Germline assignment: CDR1 SGHAT and CDR2 FQNNGV. V was clipped by 5 bases and J by 7 bases, with 7 bases between them. In DNA form, the CDR3 reads TGTGCCAGCAGCGAAACGAATACGCAGTATTTT. This codes for CASSETNTQYF.

The rearrangement links TRBV10-1 to TRBJ2-7; the match to TRBD2 covers 9 bases. Germline-derived CDR1 and CDR2 are WNHNN and SYGVQD (reference sequence). This CDR3 has 13 residues. The V and J ends lost 3 bases and 4 bases, in that order; junction bases with no gene match: 1. The CDR3: CASSESGGYEQYF. Written as DNA, the CDR3 is TGCGCCAGCAGTGAAAGCGGGGGGTACGAGCAGTACTTC.

V gene TRBV2 combines with J gene TRBJ2-1, with D perhaps matching TRBD1 (7 bases). V lost 3 bases and J 4 bases, leaving 16 bases between the germline ends. The CDR3 runs 16 residues. The germline CDR1 and CDR2 sequences are SNHLY and FYNNEI. CDR3 sequence reads: CASSDDLEGAYNEQFF. In DNA, the CDR3 is TGTGCCAGCAGTGATGACTTGGAGGGGGCTTACAATGAGCAGTTCTTC.

The chain has TRBV28 and TRBJ1-2; D gene unclear. Trimming took 8 bases from V and 5 from J, leaving 9 bases between them. This CDR3 is 11 amino acids long. The V gene's germline CDR1 is MDHEN and CDR2 SYDVKM. This CDR3 reads CASGRGYGYTF. CDR3 in DNA: TGTGCCAGCGGAAGAGGGTATGGCTACACCTTC.

This clone came up a few times. Distinct nucleotide sequences in the sample also encode this CDR3. The chain links TRBV4-1 to TRBJ1-5; no reliable D call. The ends were cut back, 0 bases at V and 0 bases at J, with 6 bases in the middle. Germline CDR1 reads MGHRA; CDR2 reads YSYEKL. The CDR3 has 15 residues. CDR3 loop: CASSQDRGSNQPQHF. The CDR3 DNA reads TGCGCCAGCAGCCAAGATCGGGGTAGCAATCAGCCCCAGCATTTT.

The chain employs TRBV7-8 and TRBJ2-3, with D unresolved. The germline V gene has CDR1 SGHVS and CDR2 FQNEAQ. V was clipped by 0 bases and J by 2 bases, with 12 bases between them. This CDR3 has 16 amino acids. In DNA form, the CDR3 reads TGTGCCAGCAGCTTAGCCACCCCCCGCATCACAGATACGCAGTATTTT. It translates to CASSLATPRITDTQYF.

This clone came up once. V and J are TRBV9 and TRBJ2-1; D is unclear. The CDR3 spans 13 residues. The V and J ends lost 2 bases and 5 bases respectively, with 8 bases between them. Germline CDR1 is SGDLS and CDR2 is YYNGEE. The CDR3 coding sequence is TGTGCCAGCAGCGTCCTAGGCCACAATGAGCAGTTCTTC. Protein: CASSVLGHNEQFF.

The chain is built from TRBV5-6 and TRBJ1-1; no definite D call. The CDR3 has 13 amino acids. CDR1 and CDR2 (germline): SGHDT, YYEEEE. The V end lost 1 base, the J end lost 0 bases, and 4 bases lay between the germline ends. The CDR3 region is CASSLTVNTEAFF. CDR3 nucleotides: TGTGCCAGCAGCTTGACAGTGAACACTGAAGCTTTCTTT. Full variable domain (outside the CDR3, taken from reference TRBV5-6 and TRBJ1-1): DAGVTQSPTHLIKTRGQQVTLRCSPKSGHDTVSWYQQALGQGPQFIFQYYEEEERQRGNFPDRFSGHQFPNYSSELNVNALLLGDSALYLCASSLTVNTEAFFGQGTRLTVV.

The genes are TRBV27 and TRBJ2-3, with 7 bases fitting TRBD1. This CDR3 spans 16 amino acids. Germline CDR1 reads MNHEY; CDR2 reads SMNVEV (reference sequence). With V trimmed by 4 bases and J by 0 bases, 7 bases remained unmatched. The DNA for the CDR3 is TGTGCCAGCAGTTCACGACAGGGCTCTAGCACAGATACGCAGTATTTT. It specifies CASSSRQGSSTDTQYF.

This clone was picked up a small number of times. This sequence joins TRBV5-1 and TRBJ1-2; 8 bases are shared with TRBD1. Per germline, CDR1 SGHRS and CDR2 YFSETQ. The CDR3 consists of 15 residues. J gave up 7 bases and V 4 bases, and 12 bases lay outside the gene matches. In nucleotides, the CDR3 is TGCGCCAGCAGCACGACCGGACAGGGAGGCGGTGGCTACACCTTC. Protein product: CASSTTGQGGGGYTF. Supplemented by reference TRBV5-1 and TRBJ1-2, the full variable domain reads KAGVTQTPRYLIKTRGQQVTLSCSPISGHRSVSWYQQTPGQGLQFLFEYFSETQRNKGNFPGRFSGRQFSNSRSEMNVSTLELGDSALYLCASSTTGQGGGGYTFGSGTRLTVV.

This clone was seen only once. The V call is TRBV9, the J call TRBJ2-3, with TRBD2 as a possible D gene (6 bases). V lost 0 bases to trimming and J lost 1 base, with 6 bases between them. The CDR3 runs 14 residues. The germline V gene has CDR1 SGDLS and CDR2 YYNGEE. This CDR3 reads CASSVASGTDTQYF. The CDR3 DNA follows: TGTGCCAGCAGCGTAGCTAGCGGCACAGATACGCAGTATTTT.

The J gene is TRBJ1-2, the V gene TRBV27; maybe TRBD1 (6 bases). Deletions cut 0 bases from V and 5 bases from J, with 19 bases between. This CDR3 has 17 residues. Germline V lookup: CDR1 MNHEY, CDR2 SMNVEV (reference sequence). The DNA for the CDR3 is TGTGCCAGCAGTTTATCGCAGGTCGGAGCCCAGGGGTATGGCTACACCTTC. Its translation is CASSLSQVGAQGYGYTF.

This chain joins TRBV7-2 and TRBJ1-1; 7 nucleotides line up with TRBD1. The CDR3 consists of 14 residues. Germline CDR1 SGHTA, CDR2 FQGNSA. Trimming cost V 5 bases and J 1 base; bases outside gene matches: 4. The CDR3 coding sequence is TGTGCCAGCAGCCCGACAGGGACGAACACTGAAGCTTTCTTT. Its translation: CASSPTGTNTEAFF. The full variable domain, with the rest looked up from reference TRBV7-2 and TRBJ1-1, is GAGVSQSPSNKVTEKGKDVELRCDPISGHTALYWYRQSLGQGLEFLIYFQGNSAPDKSGLPSDRFSAERTGGSVSTLTIQRTQQEDSAVYLCASSPTGTNTEAFFGQGTRLTVV.

With respect to this clone: At one boundary the junction diverges from the germline segment, which might be a read error. The chain links TRBV6-5 to TRBJ2-7; D is possibly TRBD1 or TRBD2 (5 bases each). This CDR3 has 13 residues. In germline, CDR1 is MNHEY, CDR2 SVGAGI. This CDR3 is CASSYGGANEQYF. CDR3 nucleotides: TGTGCCAGCAGTTATGGGGGAGCGAACGAGCAGTACTTT.

This sequence joins TRBV7-8 and TRBJ2-7; 7 nucleotides align to TRBD1. From germline, CDR1 is SGHVS and CDR2 FQNEAQ. Trimming removed 2 bases from V and 1 base from J; junction bases left unmatched: 5. This CDR3 contains 15 residues. CDR3 residues: CASSLQDRSSYEQYF. CDR3 nucleotides: TGTGCCAGCAGCTTACAGGACAGGAGTTCCTACGAGCAGTACTTC. Supplemented by reference TRBV7-8 and TRBJ2-7, the full variable domain reads GAGVSQSPRYKVAKRGQDVALRCDPISGHVSLFWYQQALGQGPEFLTYFQNEAQLDKSGLPSDRFFAERPEGSVSTLKIQRTQQEDSAVYLCASSLQDRSSYEQYFGPGTRLTVT.

This clone was seen only a few times. The rearrangement joins TRBV10-3 to TRBJ1-5; D remains unclear. The germline V and J ends were trimmed by 0 bases and 0 bases, with 3 bases remaining between them. The CDR3 consists of 14 residues. CDR1 and CDR2 from the germline V gene are ENHRY and SYGVKD. The CDR3 is CAISESGSNQPQHF. In nucleotides, the CDR3 is TGTGCCATCAGTGAGTCTGGTAGCAATCAGCCCCAGCATTTT.

This chain links TRBV28 with TRBJ2-7; D might be TRBD1 or TRBD2, each matching 6 bases. V lost 5 bases and J lost 2, with 16 bases in between. Per the germline V gene, CDR1 is MDHEN and CDR2 is SYDVKM. The CDR3 loop spans 15 amino acids. The CDR3 DNA reads TGTGCCAGCAGTGTGGGGGGCAGTGAAACCTACGAGCAGTACTTC. Residues: CASSVGGSETYEQYF. Full variable domain (outside the CDR3, taken from reference TRBV28 and TRBJ2-7): DVKVTQSSRYLVKRTGEKVFLECVQDMDHENMFWYRQDPGLGLRLIYFSYDVKMKEKGDIPEGYSVSREKKERFSLILESASTNQTSMYLCASSVGGSETYEQYFGPGTRLTVT.

The chain joins TRBV7-9 to TRBJ2-7, with D hard to call. With 5 bases removed from V and 4 bases from J, the gap between germline ends came to 12 bases. Germline V CDR1 and CDR2: SEHNR, FQNEAQ (reference sequence). This CDR3 spans 13 amino acids. The CDR3 sequence is CASSLVDQYEQYF. The CDR3 coding sequence is TGTGCCAGCAGCCTGGTCGACCAATACGAGCAGTACTTC.

V gene TRBV5-6 combines with J gene TRBJ2-7; possibly TRBD1 for D (5 bases). V shed 4 bases and J shed 1 base, with 9 bases lying between them. This CDR3 region has 13 residues. CDR1 is SGHDT and CDR2 is YYEEEE in the germline V gene. Here the CDR3 reads CASSPQGSYEQYF. CDR3 nucleotide sequence: TGTGCCAGCAGCCCCCAGGGATCCTACGAGCAGTACTTC. Filled out from reference TRBV5-6 and TRBJ2-7, the complete variable domain reads DAGVTQSPTHLIKTRGQQVTLRCSPKSGHDTVSWYQQALGQGPQFIFQYYEEEERQRGNFPDRFSGHQFPNYSSELNVNALLLGDSALYLCASSPQGSYEQYFGPGTRLTVT.

The gene calls are TRBV7-2 and TRBJ2-1; the D gene is possibly TRBD2 (7 bases). Trimming pared 5 bases from V and 8 bases from J, leaving 19 bases between. The germline V gene encodes CDR1 SGHTA and CDR2 FQGNSA. The CDR3 extends over 15 amino acids. CDR3 nucleotide sequence: TGTGCCAGCAGCATGGGGGGGGCACAGGTTTATGAGCAGTTCTTC. This codes for CASSMGGAQVYEQFF.